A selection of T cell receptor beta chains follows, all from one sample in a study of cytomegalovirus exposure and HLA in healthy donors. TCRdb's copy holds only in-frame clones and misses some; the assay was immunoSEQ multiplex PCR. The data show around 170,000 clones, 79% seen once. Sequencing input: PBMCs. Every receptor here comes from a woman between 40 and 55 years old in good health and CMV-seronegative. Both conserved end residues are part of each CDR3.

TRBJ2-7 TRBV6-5 CASRKSLAGFYEQYF
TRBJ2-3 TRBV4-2 CASSQALGQGTTDTQYF
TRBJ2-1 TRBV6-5 CASSPDRELYNEQFF
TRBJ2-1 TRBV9 CASSVAPGGLAGREQFF
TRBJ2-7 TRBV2 CASSAGTGTYEQYF
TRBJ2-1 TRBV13 CASSFLAGGPEQFF
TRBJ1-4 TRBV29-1 CSVGRGEKLFF
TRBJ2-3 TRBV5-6 CASSLDSRNTDTQYF
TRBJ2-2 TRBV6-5 CASSYSGNTGELFF
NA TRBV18 CASSPGGTYEQYF
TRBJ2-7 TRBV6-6 CASSTRQGSNEQYF
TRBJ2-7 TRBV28 CASSSQGDPSYEQYF
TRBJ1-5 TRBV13 CASSQGVQPQHF
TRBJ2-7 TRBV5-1 CASSFGSGGAYEQYF
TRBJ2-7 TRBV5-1 CASSSDASSYEQYF
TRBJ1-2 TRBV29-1 CSVEDGGGQIYGYTF
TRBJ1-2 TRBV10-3 CAISPGGGYTF
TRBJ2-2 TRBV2 CASRGITSIAGELFF
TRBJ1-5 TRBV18 CASSPSGERQPQHF
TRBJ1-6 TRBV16 CASSQAGQINSPLHF
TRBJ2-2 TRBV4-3 CASSQDIAQFPRELFF
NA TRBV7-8 CASSLRSDEQYF
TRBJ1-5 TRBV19 CARGERGPGNQPQHF
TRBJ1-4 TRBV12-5 CASGLDAGETNEKLFF
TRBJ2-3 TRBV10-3 CAISESSVSTDTQYF